These 6 T cell receptor beta chains share one sample of origin, sequenced in a study of T cell repertoires in cytomegalovirus infection. These TCRs are of unknown antigen specificity. TCRdb fed the reads into MiXCR, producing one record per CDR3 protein. The table shows 550,000 to 850,000 distinct CDR3 sequences, with roughly 30% occurring only once. The specimen comprised cultured PBMCs, sampled from culture after CMV antigen stimulation. Source of these receptors: a human donor in good health (CMV status not recorded). Some clones in this sample may be carry-over from other donors' samples.

The chain combines TRBV6-2 or TRBV6-3 with TRBJ1-1; a weak D match, TRBD1 (5 bases). Germline V lookup: CDR1 MNHEY, CDR2 SVGEGT. Trimming shortened V by 0 bases and J by 0 bases, and 8 bases separated the two germline ends. This CDR3 has 15 amino acids. The CDR3: CASSYSGLMNTEAFF. The CDR3 region has the DNA TGTGCCAGCAGTTACTCGGGGCTGATGAACACTGAAGCTTTCTTT.

CDR3 nucleotides: TGTGCCAGCAGCCGTAGACAGGGTCGAGAGGGCTACACCTTC. Encoded protein: CASSRRQGREGYTF. The chain couples TRBV7-8 to TRBJ1-2; 7 bases agree with TRBD1. J was trimmed by 8 bases and V by 5 bases; bases with no gene match: 11. CDR3 size: 14 residues. CDR1 and CDR2 from the germline V gene are SGHVS and FQNEAQ. The whole variable domain, filled in from reference TRBV7-8 and TRBJ1-2, reads GAGVSQSPRYKVAKRGQDVALRCDPISGHVSLFWYQQALGQGPEFLTYFQNEAQLDKSGLPSDRFFAERPEGSVSTLKIQRTQQEDSAVYLCASSRRQGREGYTFGSGTRLTVV.

The chain carries TRBV4-2 and TRBJ1-3; no firm D call. Germline loops: CDR1 LGHNA, CDR2 YNFKEQ. V shed 2 bases and J shed 0 bases, with 11 bases lying between them. The CDR3 is 16 amino acids. CDR3 nucleotides: TGTGCCAGCAGCCAACGGCCCCCGGGCTCTGGAAACACCATATATTTT. Protein: CASSQRPPGSGNTIYF.

This chain uses TRBV4-2 with TRBJ2-7; D not certain. Germline assignment: CDR1 LGHNA and CDR2 YNFKEQ. V was cut by 4 bases and J by 6 bases, with 19 bases left in between. The CDR3 has 15 residues. The CDR3 is CASSLSDGHTSEQYF. CDR3 nucleotide sequence: TGTGCCAGCAGCCTATCGGACGGGCATACTTCCGAGCAGTACTTC.

V and J are TRBV27 and TRBJ2-1, with 9 bases identical to TRBD2. This CDR3 spans 15 amino acids. Germline CDR1 MNHEY, CDR2 SMNVEV (reference sequence). V gave up 5 bases and J gave up 3 bases; unmatched junction bases: 5. CDR3 loop: CASSTLAGYYNEQFF. CDR3 in DNA: TGTGCCAGCAGTACGCTAGCGGGGTACTACAATGAGCAGTTCTTC.

V is TRBV20-1 and J is TRBJ2-2; D is uncertain. This CDR3 spans 12 amino acids. Deletions cut 1 base from V and 4 bases from J, with 4 bases between. The germline gives CDR1 DFQATT, CDR2 SNEGSKA (reference sequence). The CDR3 nucleotides are TGCAGTGCTAGAGCCCGCACCGGGGAGCTGTTTTTT. Protein: CSARARTGELFF.